This is a list of T cell receptor beta chains from one sample in a study of cytomegalovirus exposure and HLA in healthy donors. This table comes from immunoSEQ multiplex PCR, and its TCRdb copy is limited to in-frame clones, with some not included. The sample has roughly 180,000 clones; about 85% are singletons. Input material: PBMCs. The receptors derive from a boy aged 2-9 years in good health and CMV-seronegative. Each CDR3 is given with its conserved first and last residue. A D gene is named only where the DNA matches it firmly. Clone size appears in some rows only: once, few, many, or a class for an expanded clone.

d_gene,v_gene,abundance,j_gene,CDR3aa,CDR3nt
TRBD2,TRBV28,NA,TRBJ2-5,CASSPYSGTRETQYF,TGTGCCAGCAGTCCATATAGCGGGACAAGGGAGACCCAGTACTTC
NA,TRBV28,NA,TRBJ1-2,CASSRDSLGGYTF,TGTGCCAGCAGTCGGGACTCCCTGGGCGGCTACACCTTC
TRBD1,TRBV19,NA,TRBJ2-7,CASSPTGEDEQYF,TGTGCCAGTAGTCCGACAGGGGAGGACGAGCAGTACTTC
TRBD1,TRBV25-1,NA,TRBJ1-2,CASATGGSYGYTF,TGTGCCAGCGCGACAGGGGGCAGCTATGGCTACACCTTC
NA,TRBV6-4,NA,TRBJ2-1,CASRRDNSYNEQFF,TGTGCCAGCAGGCGGGATAACTCCTACAATGAGCAGTTCTTC
NA,TRBV5-4,NA,TRBJ2-5,CASSLAVGAGTQYF,TGTGCCAGCAGCTTGGCCGTAGGGGCCGGAACCCAGTACTTC
NA,TRBV15,NA,TRBJ2-3,CATRFSTDTQYF,TGTGCCACGCGGTTTAGCACAGATACGCAGTATTTT
TRBD1,TRBV27,NA,TRBJ1-2,CASSLTGTGAYGYTF,TGTGCCAGCAGTTTAACCGGGACAGGGGCCTATGGCTACACCTTC
NA,TRBV5-1,NA,TRBJ1-6,CASSFRGGNSPLHF,TGCGCCAGCAGCTTTCGGGGGGGCAATTCACCCCTCCACTTT
NA,TRBV27,few,TRBJ1-2,CATPLVRGEIFNYGYTF,TGTGCCACCCCCCTTGTCCGGGGAGAAATTTTTAACTATGGCTACACCTTC
TRBD2,TRBV28,NA,TRBJ2-5,CASTSGGAVLETQYF,TGTGCCAGCACTAGCGGGGGGGCGGTTTTAGAGACCCAGTACTTC
NA,TRBV15,NA,TRBJ2-6,CATSREGNSGANVLTF,TGTGCCACCAGCAGGGAGGGGAACTCTGGGGCCAACGTCCTGACTTTC
NA,TRBV14,NA,TRBJ1-2,CASSQAAGGYTF,TGTGCCAGCAGCCAAGCGGCAGGTGGCTACACCTTC
NA,TRBV28,NA,TRBJ2-5,CASSPPGEIQYF,TGTGCCAGCAGTCCCCCAGGGGAGATCCAGTACTTC
TRBD2,TRBV5-1,NA,TRBJ2-1,CATNLGGAENEQFF,TGCGCCACCAACCTCGGGGGGGCTGAGAATGAGCAGTTCTTC
NA,TRBV29-1,NA,TRBJ1-1,CSTRTVWTSVILHSTEAFF,TGCAGCACGCGGACAGTATGGACATCTGTTATCCTCCACTCCACTGAAGCTTTCTTT
NA,TRBV6-6,few,TRBJ1-4,CASSYSNRATEKLFF,TGTGCCAGCAGTTACTCGAACAGGGCGACGGAAAAACTGTTTTTT
NA,TRBV28,NA,TRBJ1-5,CASSLRSRGWQPQHF,TGTGCCAGCAGTTTAAGGAGCCGGGGATGGCAGCCCCAGCATTTT
TRBD2,TRBV5-1,NA,TRBJ2-5,CASRFGLADNQETQYF,TGCGCCAGCAGATTCGGACTAGCGGATAACCAAGAGACCCAGTACTTC
TRBD2,TRBV25-1,NA,TRBJ2-1,CASRGLASNEQFF,TGTGCCAGCAGGGGACTAGCGAGCAATGAGCAGTTCTTC
NA,TRBV28,NA,TRBJ2-3,CASSLTGRVSTDTQYF,TGTGCCAGCAGCCTAACTGGGCGGGTCAGCACAGATACGCAGTATTTT
NA,TRBV27,NA,TRBJ2-1,CASSTGKSSYNEQFF,TGTGCCAGCAGTACAGGGAAAAGCTCCTACAATGAGCAGTTCTTC
TRBD1,TRBV29-1,NA,TRBJ2-7,CSVEDRGTYEQYF,TGCAGCGTGGAAGACAGGGGTACCTACGAGCAGTACTTC
NA,TRBV7-2,NA,TRBJ1-6,CASSVVTGESLHF,TGTGCCAGCAGCGTAGTTACGGGGGAGTCCCTCCACTTT
NA,TRBV20-1,NA,TRBJ2-1,CSAYIYNEQFF,TGCAGTGCTTACATCTACAATGAGCAGTTCTTC
TRBD1,TRBV5-5,NA,TRBJ1-2,CASSLETTGPNGYTF,TGTGCCAGCAGCTTGGAGACGACAGGGCCAAATGGCTACACCTTC
NA,TRBV19,once,TRBJ2-5,CASSIAWGLQETQYF,TGTGCCAGTAGTATTGCGTGGGGGCTCCAAGAGACCCAGTACTTC
NA,TRBV7-6,NA,TRBJ1-3,CASSLGTASSGNTIYF,TGTGCCAGCAGCTTAGGGACAGCAAGCTCTGGAAACACCATATATTTT
TRBD1,TRBV19,NA,TRBJ1-2,CASSGDRGYGYTF,TGTGCCAGTAGCGGGGACAGGGGATATGGCTACACCTTC
NA,TRBV30,NA,TRBJ2-1,CACSAGVYEQFF,TGTGCCTGTTCGGCCGGAGTCTATGAGCAGTTCTTC
NA,TRBV2,NA,TRBJ1-2,CARNSGRAAGYTF,TGTGCCAGGAACTCAGGCAGGGCTGCTGGCTACACCTTC
TRBD2,TRBV18,NA,TRBJ2-2,CASSPPGLAVMNTGELFF,TGTGCCAGCTCACCACCGGGACTAGCGGTGATGAACACCGGGGAGCTGTTTTTT
NA,TRBV23-1,few,TRBJ1-6,CASSPSSGQRLYNSPLHF,TGCGCCAGCAGTCCCTCTTCCGGACAGAGACTATATAATTCACCCCTCCACTTT
NA,TRBV6-1,NA,TRBJ2-1,CASRLDNEQFF,TGTGCCAGCAGACTAGACAATGAGCAGTTCTTC
NA,TRBV7-6,NA,TRBJ2-3,CASSSKAPNPGLGGSQYF,TGTGCCAGCAGCTCCAAAGCTCCTAATCCGGGACTGGGGGGATCGCAGTATTTT
TRBD1,TRBV4-2,NA,TRBJ1-1,CASSQEGTAITEAFF,TGTGCCAGCAGCCAAGAGGGGACAGCGATCACTGAAGCTTTCTTT
TRBD1,TRBV27,NA,TRBJ2-7,CASSFMGQGSHEQYF,TGTGCCAGCAGTTTCATGGGACAGGGGTCCCACGAGCAGTACTTC
NA,TRBV29-1,NA,TRBJ1-3,CSVEDQRRVGNTIYF,TGCAGCGTTGAAGATCAAAGGAGGGTTGGAAACACCATATATTTT
NA,TRBV14,NA,TRBJ1-1,CASSQERIGGTEAFF,TGTGCCAGCAGCCAAGAAAGGATAGGGGGCACTGAAGCTTTCTTT
TRBD1,TRBV5-4,NA,TRBJ1-3,CASSPDRGLGNTIYF,TGTGCCAGCAGCCCCGACAGGGGGCTAGGAAACACCATATATTTT
NA,TRBV19,NA,TRBJ1-2,CASHKRTTTNYGYTF,TGTGCCAGCCATAAAAGAACTACGACTAACTATGGCTACACCTTC
NA,TRBV27,NA,TRBJ1-2,CASSLLEGSHGYTF,TGTGCCAGCAGTTTATTGGAGGGTTCCCATGGCTACACCTTC
NA,TRBV28,NA,TRBJ2-1,CASSLYRAYNEQFF,TGTGCCAGCAGTTTATATCGCGCGTACAATGAGCAGTTCTTC
NA,TRBV14,NA,TRBJ1-4,CASSPSNEKLFF,TGTGCCAGCAGCCCGTCCAATGAAAAACTGTTTTTT
TRBD1,TRBV7-8,few,TRBJ1-3,CASRHSRDRGTGNTIYF,TGTGCCAGCAGGCACTCCCGGGACAGGGGCACCGGAAACACCATATATTTT
NA,TRBV5-1,NA,TRBJ2-3,CASSPRLGGDTQYF,TGCGCCAGCAGCCCGAGACTAGGAGGGGATACGCAGTATTTT
TRBD2,TRBV19,NA,TRBJ2-1,CASHTSGAYNEQFF,TGTGCCAGTCACACTAGCGGAGCTTACAATGAGCAGTTCTTC
NA,TRBV2,NA,TRBJ1-4,CASNQGSLDSEKLFF,TGTGCCAGCAATCAAGGCTCACTGGACAGCGAAAAACTGTTTTTT
NA,TRBV4-1,NA,TRBJ1-4,CASSPGRAINEKLFF,TGCGCCAGCAGCCCGGGCAGGGCTATCAATGAAAAACTGTTTTTT
TRBD1,TRBV6-1,once,TRBJ1-5,CASEGTGRQPQHF,TGTGCCAGCGAAGGGACAGGGAGACAGCCCCAGCATTTT